This entry is about one T cell receptor (beta chain). The antigen remains undetermined. This specimen belongs to a study of CD8 T cells in Susac syndrome. Study results and caveats: As the study acknowledged, the number of individuals in its TCR sequencing and HLA analysis was relatively small.

A quantity of about 0.5 to 1 ug RNA underwent reverse transcription using random hexamers. The TCR beta CDR3 was amplified by immunoSEQ multiplex PCR across 54 Vbeta, 13 Jbeta. TCRdb recomputed calls from the immunoSEQ multiplex PCR reads with MiXCR, one row per CDR3 protein. Here the sample spans some 110,000 distinct CDR3 sequences, around 94% being singletons. The authors sequenced TCR beta from blood CD8+ and CD4+ T cells. Negative isolation was applied to CD8+ and CD4+ T cells, and FACS enrichment was applied to TEMRA cells. Sequencing was performed on CD4+ T cells from PBMCs. This clonotype was sampled from a human donor in good health.

Here the CDR3 reads CSESNLGGYTF. The CDR3 nucleotides are TGCAGCGAATCAAACCTCGGTGGCTACACCTTC. The rearrangement joins TRBV29-1 to TRBJ1-2; D unclear. CDR1 is SQVTM and CDR2 is ANQGSEA in the germline V gene. The CDR3 runs to 11 residues. Trimming took off 7 bases at V and 7 bases at J, with 13 bases between the two ends.